This T cell receptor beta chain was sequenced during a study of CD8+ T cells in alopecia areata. Documented treatment: oral pan-JAK inhibitor, 5-10 mg twice daily. It was from PBMCs that CD4+ and CD8+ T cells were sorted. cDNA prepared by RNA extraction and subsequent reverse transcription served as the template for sequencing. TCRdb's copy holds only in-frame clones and misses some; the assay was immunoSEQ multiplex PCR. The data show some 200,000 clones, less than 75% seen once. The CDR3 totals 11 residues. The germline CDR1 and CDR2 sequences are SQVTM and ANQGSEA. The ends were cut back, 4 bases at V and 6 bases at J, with 10 bases in the middle. Study findings and constraints: Unlike in mice, where it was clearer, TCR sharing across patients was less clear, possibly HLA-related.

As concerns this clone: What it binds is not known.

The sequencing used CD4+ T cells sorted from blood, collected at week 4, from a patient treated with tofacitinib. The chain joins TRBV29-1 to TRBJ2-7, with D hard to call. This TCR was sampled from a human donor with alopecia areata. The CDR3 spells CSVGTGPEQYF. The DNA of the CDR3 is TGCAGCGTTGGTACCGGGCCCGAGCAGTACTTC.